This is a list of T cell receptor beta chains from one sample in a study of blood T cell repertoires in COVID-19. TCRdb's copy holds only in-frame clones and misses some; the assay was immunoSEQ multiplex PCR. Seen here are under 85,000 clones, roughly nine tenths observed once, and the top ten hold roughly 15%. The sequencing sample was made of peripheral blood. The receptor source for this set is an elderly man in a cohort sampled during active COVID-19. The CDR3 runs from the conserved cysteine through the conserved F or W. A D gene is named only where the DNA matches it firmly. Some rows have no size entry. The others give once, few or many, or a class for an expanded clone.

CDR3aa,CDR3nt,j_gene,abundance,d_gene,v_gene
CASSLSLGQGGYGYTF,TGTGCCAGCAGTTTATCTCTTGGACAGGGGGGTTATGGCTACACCTTC,TRBJ1-2,NA,TRBD1,TRBV27
CASSPTGGSQPQHF,TGTGCCAGCAGCCCGACAGGGGGAAGTCAGCCCCAGCATTTT,TRBJ1-5,NA,TRBD1,TRBV6-5
CASSLYGARSYNEQFF,TGTGCCAGCAGTTTATACGGCGCTAGATCGTACAATGAGCAGTTCTTC,TRBJ2-1,once,NA,TRBV28
CASKTGVRTEAFF,TGCGCCAGCAAAACAGGGGTGAGGACTGAAGCTTTCTTT,TRBJ1-1,NA,TRBD1,TRBV10-1
CASSQIDEQFF,TGTGCCAGCAGCCAAATAGATGAGCAGTTCTTC,TRBJ2-1,NA,NA,TRBV3-1/TRBV3-2
CASSNEGGQKVRGSEKLFF,TGTGCCAGCAGCAATGAAGGGGGACAGAAGGTTCGAGGGAGTGAAAAACTGTTTTTT,TRBJ1-4,NA,NA,TRBV21-1
CASSAQGANYGYTF,TGTGCCAGCAGCGCACAGGGGGCAAACTATGGCTACACCTTC,TRBJ1-2,NA,TRBD1,TRBV2
CASSLGSTAYYGYTF,TGTGCCAGCAGCTTAGGTTCGACAGCTTACTATGGCTACACCTTC,TRBJ1-2,once,NA,TRBV7-2
CASSLQGAYEQYF,TGCGCCAGCAGCTTGCAGGGGGCCTACGAGCAGTACTTC,TRBJ2-7,NA,TRBD1,TRBV5-1
CASSEDRGFGQKLFF,TGTGCCAGCAGTGAAGACAGGGGGTTCGGGCAAAAACTGTTTTTT,TRBJ1-4,NA,TRBD1,TRBV2
CASSLVPAGLSTDTQYF,TGTGCCAGCAGCTTAGTTCCGGCGGGGCTGAGCACAGATACGCAGTATTTT,TRBJ2-3,NA,NA,TRBV7-2
CASSQGQGSTGELFF,TGTGCCAGCAGCCAAGGACAGGGGAGCACCGGGGAGCTGTTTTTT,TRBJ2-2,NA,TRBD1,TRBV3-1/TRBV3-2
CASSGGAGANVLTF,TGTGCCAGCAGCGGGGGCGCTGGGGCCAACGTCCTGACTTTC,TRBJ2-6,NA,NA,TRBV5-5
CASSLQGAPTEAFF,TGTGCCAGCAGCCTCCAGGGGGCGCCCACTGAAGCTTTCTTT,TRBJ1-1,NA,TRBD1,TRBV27
CASSLGLAGRNTGELFF,TGTGCCAGCAGCCTGGGACTAGCGGGGAGAAACACCGGGGAGCTGTTTTTT,TRBJ2-2,NA,TRBD2,TRBV5-4
CASSLASGGKGDTQYF,TGTGCCAGCAGCTTGGCTAGCGGGGGTAAAGGAGATACGCAGTATTTT,TRBJ2-3,NA,TRBD2,TRBV5-4
CASSFRQGPTNEKLFF,TGTGCCAGCAGTTTTCGGCAGGGCCCAACTAATGAAAAACTGTTTTTT,TRBJ1-4,NA,NA,TRBV27
CSVQQGSSNQPQHF,TGCAGCGTGCAACAGGGGTCTAGCAATCAGCCCCAGCATTTT,TRBJ1-5,NA,TRBD1,TRBV29-1
CAIPDGGRFNEKLFF,TGTGCCATCCCCGACGGGGGGCGGTTTAATGAAAAACTGTTTTTT,TRBJ1-4,NA,NA,TRBV10-3
CASGHLSGAKPNEQFF,TGTGCCAGCGGCCATCTTAGCGGGGCAAAGCCCAATGAGCAGTTCTTC,TRBJ2-1,NA,TRBD2,TRBV19
CASSIVRGPGELFF,TGTGCCAGTAGTATAGTGCGGGGTCCCGGGGAGCTGTTTTTT,TRBJ2-2,few,NA,TRBV19
CASSLYSGAGNTIYF,TGTGCCAGCAGCTTATATTCAGGGGCTGGAAACACCATATATTTT,TRBJ1-3,NA,NA,TRBV7-2
CASSQGRGAETQYF,TGCGCCAGCAGCCAAGGCAGGGGTGCCGAGACCCAGTACTTC,TRBJ2-5,few,NA,TRBV4-1
CASSLPGQNYGYTF,TGCGCCAGCAGCTTGCCCGGACAGAACTATGGCTACACCTTC,TRBJ1-2,NA,NA,TRBV5-1
CASSGTVNSPLHF,TGTGCCAGCAGCGGGACAGTTAATTCACCCCTCCACTTT,TRBJ1-6,few,TRBD1,TRBV5-4
CASSLAGAYTDTQYF,TGTGCCAGCAGTTTAGCGGGGGCCTACACAGATACGCAGTATTTT,TRBJ2-3,few,NA,TRBV27
CAISESEGGTEAFF,TGTGCCATCAGTGAGTCCGAGGGAGGCACTGAAGCTTTCTTT,TRBJ1-1,NA,NA,TRBV10-3
CASSQGPTLAVLNTGELFF,TGCGCCAGCAGCCAGGGGCCCACACTAGCGGTGTTGAACACCGGGGAGCTGTTTTTT,TRBJ2-2,NA,TRBD2,TRBV4-1
CASSLFLAETDTQYF,TGTGCCAGCAGCTTATTCCTAGCGGAGACAGATACGCAGTATTTT,TRBJ2-3,NA,TRBD2,TRBV7-9
CASGKPGQGLVTEAFF,TGTGCTAGTGGTAAACCCGGGCAGGGGTTGGTTACTGAAGCTTTCTTT,TRBJ1-1,NA,NA,TRBV12-5
CASSPRGQPYNEQFF,TGTGCCAGCAGCCCCCGGGGTCAACCTTACAATGAGCAGTTCTTC,TRBJ2-1,once,NA,TRBV3-1/TRBV3-2
CASSQDSGQGANQPQHF,TGTGCCAGCAGCCAAGATTCCGGACAGGGGGCGAATCAGCCCCAGCATTTT,TRBJ1-5,NA,TRBD1,TRBV3-1/TRBV3-2
CASSLMGHWNTEAFF,TGCGCCAGCAGTCTGATGGGACACTGGAACACTGAAGCTTTCTTT,TRBJ1-1,few,NA,TRBV10-2
CASSQDRNDLDGYTF,TGTGCCAGCTCTCAAGACAGGAATGATTTGGATGGCTACACCTTC,TRBJ1-2,NA,NA,TRBV18
CATSSLQQPQHF,TGTGCCACCAGCAGCCTCCAACAACCCCAGCATTTT,TRBJ1-5,NA,NA,TRBV15
CASSNRTSGNYEQYF,TGTGCCAGCAGCAATAGGACTAGCGGTAACTACGAGCAGTACTTC,TRBJ2-7,NA,NA,TRBV21-1
CASSLRGGTSAVTF,TGTGCCAGCAGCCTCCGGGGGGGGACCTCCGCGGTCACCTTC,TRBJ1-2,NA,NA,TRBV9
CASSVKQGPGWGDGYTF,TGTGCCAGCAGCGTCAAACAGGGGCCCGGATGGGGCGATGGCTACACCTTC,TRBJ1-2,NA,TRBD1,TRBV9
CASTRGLYDGYTF,TGTGCCAGCACCAGGGGGCTGTACGATGGCTACACCTTC,TRBJ1-2,NA,TRBD1,TRBV2
CASSDSTLRRGNQPQHF,TGTGCCAGCAGTGACTCCACCCTGAGGCGGGGCAATCAGCCCCAGCATTTT,TRBJ1-5,NA,NA,TRBV6-4
CASSEAGGRGLDYGYTF,TGCGCCAGCAGTGAGGCAGGGGGTAGAGGGCTCGACTATGGCTACACCTTC,TRBJ1-2,NA,TRBD1,TRBV10-2
CASSPPRQGPSTDTQYF,TGTGCCAGCAGCCCCCCCCGACAGGGTCCTAGCACAGATACGCAGTATTTT,TRBJ2-3,NA,TRBD1,TRBV11-2
CASSSSGDQETQYF,TGCGCCAGCAGTTCGAGCGGGGACCAAGAGACCCAGTACTTC,TRBJ2-5,NA,TRBD2,TRBV5-1
CASRPVLSSYNEQFF,TGTGCCAGCAGGCCCGTGCTCAGCTCCTACAATGAGCAGTTCTTC,TRBJ2-1,NA,NA,TRBV5-6
CASSIVGNTGELFF,TGTGCCAGTAGTATAGTCGGGAACACCGGGGAGCTGTTTTTT,TRBJ2-2,NA,NA,TRBV19
CASSLAGQDYEQYF,TGTGCCAGCAGCTTAGCGGGACAGGACTACGAGCAGTACTTC,TRBJ2-7,NA,TRBD1,TRBV7-2
CASSLQGFQGYTF,TGTGCCAGCAGCCTCCAGGGTTTTCAGGGCTACACCTTC,TRBJ1-2,NA,NA,TRBV7-2
CASSIKRGTGRFDNQPQHF,TGTGCCAGTAGTATAAAGAGGGGGACAGGGAGGTTTGATAATCAGCCCCAGCATTTT,TRBJ1-5,NA,TRBD1,TRBV19
CASSTSPGGPGQQYF,TGTGCCAGTAGTACTTCCCCGGGAGGGCCTGGCCAGCAGTACTTC,TRBJ2-7,NA,TRBD2,TRBV19
CASSLAASGNGDTQYF,TGCGCCAGCAGCTTGGCAGCTAGCGGGAATGGTGATACGCAGTATTTT,TRBJ2-3,NA,TRBD2,TRBV5-1
CASSQVTGGYNEQFF,TGTGCCAGCAGCCAAGTGACAGGGGGCTACAATGAGCAGTTCTTC,TRBJ2-1,NA,TRBD1,TRBV3-1/TRBV3-2
CASSEFQGANGYTF,TGTGCCAGCAGTGAGTTTCAGGGGGCCAATGGCTACACCTTC,TRBJ1-2,NA,TRBD1,TRBV6-1
CAIGGGSSQETQYF,TGTGCCATCGGTGGAGGGAGCTCCCAAGAGACCCAGTACTTC,TRBJ2-5,few,NA,TRBV7-8
CASSQGGIADTQYF,TGTGCCAGCAGCCAAGGGGGTATCGCAGATACGCAGTATTTT,TRBJ2-3,once,NA,TRBV7-8